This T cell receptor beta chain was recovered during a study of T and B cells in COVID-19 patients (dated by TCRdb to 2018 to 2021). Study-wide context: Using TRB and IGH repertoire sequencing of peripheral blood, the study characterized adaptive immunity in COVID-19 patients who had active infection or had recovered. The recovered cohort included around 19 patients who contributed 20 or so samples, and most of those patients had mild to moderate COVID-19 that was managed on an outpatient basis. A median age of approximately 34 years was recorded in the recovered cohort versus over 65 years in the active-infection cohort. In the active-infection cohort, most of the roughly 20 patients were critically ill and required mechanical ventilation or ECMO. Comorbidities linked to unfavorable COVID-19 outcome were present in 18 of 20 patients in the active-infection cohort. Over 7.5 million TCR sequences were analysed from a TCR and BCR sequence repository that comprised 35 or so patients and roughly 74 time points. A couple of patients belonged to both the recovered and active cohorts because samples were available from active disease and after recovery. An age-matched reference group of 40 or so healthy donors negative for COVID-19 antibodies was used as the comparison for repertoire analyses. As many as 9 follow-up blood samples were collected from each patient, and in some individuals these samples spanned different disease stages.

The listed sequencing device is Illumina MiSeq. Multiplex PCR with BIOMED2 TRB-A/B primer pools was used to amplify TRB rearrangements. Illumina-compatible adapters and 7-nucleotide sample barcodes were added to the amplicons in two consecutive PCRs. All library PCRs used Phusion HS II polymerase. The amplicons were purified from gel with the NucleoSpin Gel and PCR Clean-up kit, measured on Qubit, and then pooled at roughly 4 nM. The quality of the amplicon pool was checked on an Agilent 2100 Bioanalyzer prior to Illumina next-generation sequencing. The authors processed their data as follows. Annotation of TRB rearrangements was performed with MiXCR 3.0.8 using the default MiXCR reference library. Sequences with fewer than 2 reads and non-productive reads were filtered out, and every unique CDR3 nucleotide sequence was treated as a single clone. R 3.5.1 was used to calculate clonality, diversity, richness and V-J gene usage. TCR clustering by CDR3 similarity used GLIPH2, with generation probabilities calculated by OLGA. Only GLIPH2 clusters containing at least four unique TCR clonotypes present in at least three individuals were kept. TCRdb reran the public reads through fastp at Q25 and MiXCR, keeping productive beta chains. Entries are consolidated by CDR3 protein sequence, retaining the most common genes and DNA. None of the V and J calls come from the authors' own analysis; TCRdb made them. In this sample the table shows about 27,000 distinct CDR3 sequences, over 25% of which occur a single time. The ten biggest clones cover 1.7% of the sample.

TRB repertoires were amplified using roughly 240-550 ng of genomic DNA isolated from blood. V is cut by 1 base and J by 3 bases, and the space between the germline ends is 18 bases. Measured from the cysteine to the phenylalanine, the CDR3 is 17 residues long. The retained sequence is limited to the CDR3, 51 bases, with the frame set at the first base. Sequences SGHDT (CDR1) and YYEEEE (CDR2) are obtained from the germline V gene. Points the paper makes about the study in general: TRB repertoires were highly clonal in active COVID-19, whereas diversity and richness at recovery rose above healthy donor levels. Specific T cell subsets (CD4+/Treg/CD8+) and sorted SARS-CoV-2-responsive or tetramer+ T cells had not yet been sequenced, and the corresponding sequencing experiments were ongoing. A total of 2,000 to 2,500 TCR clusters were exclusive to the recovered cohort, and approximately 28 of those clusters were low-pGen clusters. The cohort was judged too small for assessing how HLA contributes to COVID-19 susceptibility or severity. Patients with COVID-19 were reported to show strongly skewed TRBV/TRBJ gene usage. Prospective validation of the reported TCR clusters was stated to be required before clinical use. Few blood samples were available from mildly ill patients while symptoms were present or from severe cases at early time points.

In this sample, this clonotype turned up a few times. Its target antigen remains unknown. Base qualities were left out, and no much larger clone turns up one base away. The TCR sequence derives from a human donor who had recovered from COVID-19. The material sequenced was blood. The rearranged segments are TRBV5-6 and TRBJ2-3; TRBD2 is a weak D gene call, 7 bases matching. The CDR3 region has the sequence CASSLIVLQGGTDTQYF. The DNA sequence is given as TGTGCCAGCAGCTTGATAGTGTTACAGGGAGGGACAGATACGCAGTATTTT.